The 18 T cell receptor beta chains given below trace back to one sample, sequenced in a study of blood T cell repertoires in COVID-19. Profiling relied on immunoSEQ multiplex PCR, and the TCRdb table lists in-frame clones only, not all of them. This sample has 140,000 or so clones, with approximately 90% found just once. Sequenced sample: peripheral blood. The receptors derive from a woman of 80 years or more with acute or convalescent COVID-19.

The rearrangement uses TRBV27 and TRBJ1-2; tentatively, D is TRBD1 (6 bases). The V gene's germline CDR1 is MNHEY and CDR2 SMNVEV (reference sequence). Between the trimmed V and J ends, which lost 5 bases and 2 bases, there was a span of 15 bases. The CDR3 contains 15 residues. In DNA, the CDR3 is TGTGCCAGCAGTATTACCTCACAGGGCAACTATGGCTACACCTTC. Encoded protein: CASSITSQGNYGYTF.

This sequence joins TRBV29-1 and TRBJ1-2; unclear D gene. V shed 1 base and J shed 4 bases, with 10 bases lying between them. The germline CDR1 and CDR2 sequences are SQVTM and ANQGSEA. The CDR3 has 13 residues. DNA of the CDR3: TGCAGCGTTGAAGGTCGGGGAATCTATGGCTACACCTTC. Protein product: CSVEGRGIYGYTF.

There are a few counts of this clone. The chain combines TRBV6-1 with TRBJ2-7, with 8 bases that match TRBD1. The J segment lost 3 bases and the V segment lost 2 bases, leaving 9 bases of the junction unmatched. The germline V gene encodes CDR1 MNHNS and CDR2 SASEGT. CDR3 size: 16 residues. As DNA, the CDR3 is TGTGCCAGCAGTGAATACTTCACAGGGGGGATCTACGAGCAGTACTTC. Amino acids: CASSEYFTGGIYEQYF.

The table lists this clone with a few counts. The chain carries TRBV5-1 and TRBJ1-1; 8 bases are shared with TRBD1. This CDR3 is 13 amino acids long. The germline gives CDR1 SGHRS, CDR2 YFSETQ. V shed 3 bases, J shed 14 bases, and the junction held 12 bases outside the gene matches. This CDR3 reads CASSYSQGGTMFF. In nucleotides, the CDR3 is TGCGCCAGCAGCTACTCACAGGGGGGGACCATGTTCTTT.

This clone was recorded a few times. V usage is TRBV27 and J usage is TRBJ1-4, with D possibly TRBD1 on 6 matching bases. The CDR3 totals 16 residues. V was trimmed by 5 bases and J by 3 bases, leaving 16 bases between them. From germline, CDR1 is MNHEY and CDR2 SMNVEV (reference sequence). CDR3 region: CASSPPGWGPNEKLFF. DNA of the CDR3: TGTGCCAGCAGTCCCCCAGGGTGGGGGCCTAATGAAAAACTGTTTTTT. Full variable domain (outside the CDR3, taken from reference TRBV27 and TRBJ1-4): EAQVTQNPRYLITVTGKKLTVTCSQNMNHEYMSWYRQDPGLGLRQIYYSMNVEVTDKGDVPEGYKVSRKEKRNFPLILESPSPNQTSLYFCASSPPGWGPNEKLFFGSGTQLSVL.

CDR3 in amino acids: CASSYGLASHNEQFF. CDR3 in DNA: TGTGCCAGCAGTTACGGACTAGCATCCCACAATGAGCAGTTCTTC. The chain carries TRBV7-9 and TRBJ2-1; TRBD2 aligns across 8 bases. The CDR3 extends over 15 amino acids. V was pared by 6 bases and J by 5 bases, with 9 bases of the junction left unmatched. CDR1 SEHNR and CDR2 FQNEAQ come from the germline V gene (reference sequence).

The CDR3 nucleotides read TGCGCCAGCAGCTTGGAGGGACAACATTTCCAGACTAATGAAAAACTGTTTTTT. This sequence encodes CASSLEGQHFQTNEKLFF. The chain links TRBV5-1 to TRBJ1-4; D possibly corresponds to TRBD1 (6 bases). Per germline, CDR1 SGHRS and CDR2 YFSETQ. V dropped 0 bases and J dropped 2 bases, with 17 bases sitting between them. The CDR3 is 18 amino acids.

This clone was observed a single time. The chain employs TRBV5-4 and TRBJ2-3; 9 bases match TRBD2. The V gene's germline CDR1 is SGHNT and CDR2 YYREEE (reference sequence). The trim removed 4 bases at V and 4 bases at J, leaving 7 bases unmatched. This CDR3 comprises 15 residues. The CDR3 loop reads CASSGGTSSADTQYF. CDR3 sequence (DNA): TGTGCCAGCAGCGGCGGGACTAGCTCGGCAGATACGCAGTATTTT.

CDR3 nucleotides: TGTGCCAGTAGGCTAAGGGACAGGGAGGAACCGTTCTTC. This gives the protein CASRLRDREEPFF. J is TRBJ2-1 and V is TRBV19; 9 nucleotides match TRBD1. The CDR3 has 13 amino acids. The junction had 12 bases not matched to a gene; V was cut back by 6 bases and J by 15 bases. In germline, CDR1 is LNHDA, CDR2 SQIVND (reference sequence).

The chain has TRBV3-1 (or the pseudogene TRBV3-2) and TRBJ1-4, with D maybe TRBD1 (5 bases). The CDR3 has 15 residues. The germline V and J ends were trimmed by 0 bases and 6 bases, with 11 bases remaining between them. CDR1 and CDR2 (germline): LGHDT, YNNKEL (reference sequence). The CDR3 is CASSQETAGDEKLFF. As DNA, the CDR3 is TGTGCCAGCAGCCAAGAGACGGCGGGGGATGAAAAACTGTTTTTT.

This chain uses TRBV6-5 with TRBJ1-2, with 8 positions matching TRBD1. Germline values: CDR1 MNHEY, CDR2 SVGAGI. Trimming cost V 5 bases and J 10 bases; bases outside gene matches: 12. The CDR3 is 14 residues long. The DNA for the CDR3 is TGTGCCAGCAGTACTCCGGCAGGGGGCGCGGACTACACCTTC. Encoded protein: CASSTPAGGADYTF.

The chain has TRBV14 and TRBJ2-2; D call uncertain. This CDR3 comprises 14 residues. V lost 1 base and J lost 5, with 8 bases in between. From germline, CDR1 is SGHDN and CDR2 FVKESK. Here the CDR3 reads CASSQAPQTGELFF. CDR3 DNA: TGTGCCAGCAGCCAAGCTCCACAGACCGGGGAGCTGTTTTTT. The whole variable domain, filled in from reference TRBV14 and TRBJ2-2, reads EAGVTQFPSHSVIEKGQTVTLRCDPISGHDNLYWYRRVMGKEIKFLLHFVKESKQDESGMPNNRFLAERTGGTYSTLKVQPAELEDSGVYFCASSQAPQTGELFFGEGSRLTVL.

This clone was found once. V usage is TRBV2 and J usage is TRBJ1-1; D may be TRBD1 (6 bases). V shed 5 bases and J shed 1 base, with 8 bases lying between them. Germline V CDR1 and CDR2: SNHLY, FYNNEI. The CDR3 runs 13 residues. This chain's CDR3 is CASSIRGNTEAFF. CDR3 nucleotides: TGTGCCAGCAGTATCAGGGGGAACACTGAAGCTTTCTTT.

This clone showed up just a few times. The rearrangement uses TRBV9 and TRBJ2-7; TRBD2 agrees at 9 bases. Germline CDR1 reads SGDLS; CDR2 reads YYNGEE. Losses at the gene ends were 0 bases for V and 2 bases for J; bases not matched to a gene: 15. The CDR3 covers 19 residues. The CDR3 DNA follows: TGTGCCAGCAGCGTAGCTTTGACGATCGGGACTAGCTCTACCTACGAGCAGTACTTC. Translating gives CASSVALTIGTSSTYEQYF.

The V and J genes are TRBV6-6 and TRBJ2-7, with 8 positions matching TRBD1. CDR3 length equals 13 residues. Germline CDR1 and CDR2: MNHNY and SVGAGI (reference sequence). V gave up 7 bases and J gave up 2 bases; unmatched junction bases: 4. The CDR3 DNA is TGTGCCAGCAAAAGGACAGGGACCTACGAGCAGTACTTC. As protein: CASKRTGTYEQYF.

The chain links TRBV6-5 to TRBJ1-5; no definite D call. This CDR3 has 13 amino acids. The V gene's germline CDR1 is MNHEY and CDR2 SVGAGI. V was shortened by 3 bases and J by 4 bases, with 7 bases between the two germline ends. The CDR3 sequence is CASSYELNQPQHF. For the CDR3, the DNA is TGTGCCAGCAGTTATGAGTTGAATCAGCCCCAGCATTTT.

V is TRBV6-2 or TRBV6-3 and J is TRBJ2-2; D is perhaps TRBD2 (5 bases). V lost 1 base, J lost 3 bases, and 12 bases lay in between. This CDR3 spans 16 amino acids. Germline CDR1 and CDR2: MNHEY and SVGEGT. The CDR3 region has the DNA TGTGCCAGCAGTTACTTTGGCGGGTTGGACACCGGGGAGCTGTTTTTT. Its protein product is CASSYFGGLDTGELFF.

The rearrangement links TRBV9 to TRBJ2-1, with 8 bases fitting TRBD2. V trimming: 4 bases; J trimming: 0 bases; junction bases outside the gene matches: 9. Germline assignment: CDR1 SGDLS and CDR2 YYNGEE. CDR3 size: 17 residues. Written as DNA, the CDR3 is TGTGCCAGCAGCCCCCTAGCGGGTCCTAGCTCCTACAATGAGCAGTTCTTC. Its protein is CASSPLAGPSSYNEQFF.